This T cell receptor beta chain was recorded in a study of cytomegalovirus exposure and HLA in healthy donors. Across the whole study: Early on, a data release was issued that held roughly 80 million unique TCRs from HLA-typed donors.

Whole-study results and caveats: Most of the CMV-associated TCR beta chains (in a later analysis) appeared to be HLA-restricted.

In the case of this clone: The antigen is unknown.

The germline V gene encodes CDR1 SGDLS and CDR2 YYNGEE. CDR3 length equals 16 residues. The V gene lost 0 bases and the J gene lost 2 bases, with 13 bases spanning the gap. With 60 Vbeta and 13 Jbeta primers, the PCR was carried out. The repertoire was sequenced with immunoSEQ multiplex PCR; TCRdb's copy has only in-frame clones and lacks some. The table has 90,000 or so clones, roughly 74% seen once. The sequenced sample consisted of PBMCs. The clonotype comes from a woman in her late teens or twenties in good health and CMV-seropositive. The chain carries TRBV9 and TRBJ2-3, with D uncertain. CDR3 bases: TGTGCCAGCAGCGTAGAGTCAGGCTCCCACACAGATACGCAGTATTTT. It specifies CASSVESGSHTDTQYF.